This TCR beta chain was obtained from a study of a mutant IDH1 vaccine in newly diagnosed glioma. Across the study: Previous treatment comprised radiotherapy, temozolomide, or both, mostly both. Regarding the study as a whole: The vaccine induced immune responses, and these occurred in roughly 93% of patients.

Germline V gives CDR1 MNHNY, CDR2 SVGAGI (reference sequence). Germline trimming cut 6 bases from V and 3 bases from J; bases unmatched to any gene: 10. The CDR3 spans 16 residues. In regard to this clone: The antigen is not known.

TCRdb's copy holds only in-frame clones and misses some; the assay was immunoSEQ multiplex PCR. Of under 90,000 clones in the sample, 79% were seen once. The time point is: baseline, week 1 (first vaccination visit). Treatment indicated: pre-vaccination baseline after standard-of-care therapy. The V gene is TRBV6-6, the J gene TRBJ2-1, with 8 bases that match TRBD1. This receptor was taken from a man aged 50-59 years with glioma. The source material was PBMCs, sampled from a glioma patient treated with radiotherapy, temozolomide or both. DNA for the CDR3: TGTGCCAGCAGAACCGGACAGGGCCAAGACTACAATGAGCAGTTCTTC. Protein sequence: CASRTGQGQDYNEQFF.